This T cell receptor (beta chain) was sequenced during a study of blood T cell repertoires in COVID-19. Study information: Sites across the United States, Italy and Spain contributed samples from acute and convalescent COVID-19. PBMCs, B-cell-depleted T cells, or T cells provided the cDNA or gDNA that made up the material.

This clone was detected only a few times. Individuals aged roughly 18 to 95 years were recruited from roughly 23 US areas. The CDR3 runs to 13 residues. The V and J ends lost 10 bases and 6 bases, in that order; junction bases with no gene match: 8. The germline gives CDR1 MNHEY, CDR2 SVGAGI. Authors' data handling: Estimates of nucleated cell counts were drawn from the amplification of reference gene primers. TCRdb's copy holds only in-frame clones and misses some; the assay was immunoSEQ multiplex PCR. Clone size and the V and J calls come from that table; the DNA yielded D and trimming. Among more than 250,000 clones listed, around nine tenths were seen once.

The genes are TRBV6-5 and TRBJ2-2; TRBD2 matches 7 bases. The clonotype comes from a woman aged 18-30 years who had recovered from COVID-19. Input material: PBMCs or T cells enriched from blood (not recorded which). The CDR3 nucleotides are TGTGCCACCAGGACTAGAGGCTCCGGGGAGCTGTTTTTT. Translating gives CATRTRGSGELFF.